Each of the 12 T cell receptor beta chains below was sequenced from the same sample in a study of cytomegalovirus exposure and HLA in healthy donors (dated by TCRdb to about 2017). Library creation used the immunoSEQ multiplex PCR assay. For the multiplex PCR, a mixture combining 60 forward primers for TCR Vbeta segments and 13 reverse primers for TCR Jbeta segments was used. TCRdb retrieved this table from immuneACCESS and kept in-frame rearrangements only. Not all clones are present; in checked studies, unresolved V genes account for under half, and no reason is known for the remainder. Present in this sample are some 45,000 clones, roughly half of which were seen just once. Clones ranked in the top ten supply 9.5% to 13% of the sample. What was sequenced was PBMCs. These receptors originate from a human donor in good health.

This sequence joins TRBV7-8 and TRBJ1-4; 9 bases line up with TRBD1. CDR1 is SGHVS and CDR2 is FQNEAQ in the germline V gene. With 4 bases clipped from V and 8 bases from J, the junction kept 8 bases outside the gene matches. The CDR3 runs 15 residues. CDR3 bases: TGTGCCAGCAGCTCCAACAGGGGGCAGGGGGAAAAACTGTTTTTT. It yields the protein CASSSNRGQGEKLFF.

The chain has TRBV4-2 and TRBJ2-1; the D is unclear. Germline-derived CDR1 and CDR2 are LGHNA and YNFKEQ. V was cut by 3 bases and J by 8 bases, with 8 bases left in between. This CDR3 region has 12 residues. The DNA for the CDR3 is TGTGCCAGCAGCCATACGGCGGATGAGCAGTTCTTC. Translating it yields CASSHTADEQFF.

This clone showed up just a few times. This sequence joins TRBV27 and TRBJ2-3; 9 bases are shared with TRBD2. The CDR3 is 16 amino acids. CDR1 MNHEY and CDR2 SMNVEV come from the germline V gene (reference sequence). Losses at the gene ends were 2 bases for V and 5 bases for J; bases not matched to a gene: 8. DNA of the CDR3: TGTGCCAGCAGTTTACTTTGGCGGGGGGGCCAAGATACGCAGTATTTT. Translation gives CASSLLWRGGQDTQYF.

As for this clone: The sample has other DNA sequences that encode this CDR3 too. The chain uses TRBV28 and TRBJ1-2; D is uncertain. In germline, CDR1 is MDHEN, CDR2 SYDVKM. There are 12 residues in the CDR3. V lost 4 bases to trimming and J lost 4 bases, with 7 bases between them. CDR3 residues: CASSSSGYGYTF. The CDR3 DNA sequence: TGTGCCAGCAGTTCGTCGGGCTATGGCTACACCTTC.

This chain uses TRBV7-2 with TRBJ2-7, with TRBD2 as a possible D gene (6 bases). V was pared by 1 base and J by 4 bases, with 14 bases between. Germline CDR1 and CDR2: SGHTA and FQGNSA. The CDR3 covers 15 residues. CDR3 DNA sequence: TGTGCCAGCAGCTTAGGACCACTGGAGGGATACGAGCAGTACTTC. It specifies CASSLGPLEGYEQYF.

This chain links TRBV4-1 with TRBJ2-3; D possibly corresponds to TRBD2 (7 bases). Germline loops: CDR1 MGHRA, CDR2 YSYEKL. V shed 4 bases and J shed 2 bases, with 22 bases lying between them. The CDR3 totals 18 residues. DNA of the CDR3: TGCGCCAGCAGCCTCGAGGGGGACTACAATGGAGACACAGATACGCAGTATTTT. As protein: CASSLEGDYNGDTDTQYF.

This clone was counted only a few times. The chain recombines TRBV14 with TRBJ2-5; TRBD2 is a possible D gene (6 bases). The CDR3 length is 14 residues. V dropped 3 bases and J dropped 0 bases, with 8 bases sitting between them. Germline V gene sequence: CDR1 SGHDN, CDR2 FVKESK. The CDR3 DNA is TGTGCCAGCAGCCAGACTAGTTACCAAGAGACCCAGTACTTC. Amino acid sequence: CASSQTSYQETQYF. The whole variable domain, remainder taken from reference TRBV14 and TRBJ2-5, is EAGVTQFPSHSVIEKGQTVTLRCDPISGHDNLYWYRRVMGKEIKFLLHFVKESKQDESGMPNNRFLAERTGGTYSTLKVQPAELEDSGVYFCASSQTSYQETQYFGPGTRLLVL.

The chain joins TRBV19 to TRBJ1-5; D is ambiguous. This CDR3 spans 13 amino acids. Between the trimmed V and J ends, which lost 7 bases and 0 bases, there was a span of 7 bases. Germline V CDR1 and CDR2: LNHDA, SQIVND (reference sequence). The CDR3 here is CASTLNSNQPQHF. The CDR3 DNA reads as TGTGCCAGTACACTTAATAGCAATCAGCCCCAGCATTTT.

The chain uses TRBV7-9 and TRBJ2-7; TRBD2 agrees at 11 bases. V lost 3 bases and J lost 2; bases outside the gene matches: 6. Germline V gene data show CDR1 as SEHNR and CDR2 as FQNEAQ (reference sequence). This CDR3 is 16 amino acids long. DNA for the CDR3: TGTGCCAGCAGCTTTGCGACTAGCGGGGTCCCCTACGAGCAGTACTTC. This translates into CASSFATSGVPYEQYF. Supplemented by reference TRBV7-9 and TRBJ2-7, the full variable domain reads DTGVSQNPRHKITKRGQNVTFRCDPISEHNRLYWYRQTLGQGPEFLTYFQNEAQLEKSRLLSDRFSAERPKGSFSTLEIQRTEQGDSAMYLCASSFATSGVPYEQYFGPGTRLTVT.

The chain links TRBV5-5 to TRBJ1-2; D is undetermined. CDR1 is SGHKS and CDR2 is YYEKEE in the germline V gene (reference sequence). This CDR3 is built from 14 residues. V lost 0 bases and J 9 bases, leaving 15 bases between the germline ends. The CDR3 reads CASSLEPDGSSYTF. The DNA of the CDR3 is TGTGCCAGCAGCTTGGAGCCAGATGGGAGTAGCTACACCTTC.

The chain employs TRBV4-3 and TRBJ1-2, with 7 bases identical to TRBD1. V lost 1 base to trimming and J lost 1 base; unmatched junction nucleotides: 3. The CDR3 has 15 amino acids. Germline CDR1 LGHNA, CDR2 YSLEER. This CDR3 is CASSQARQGNYGYTF. The DNA for the CDR3 is TGCGCCAGCAGCCAAGCAAGACAGGGTAACTATGGCTACACCTTC.

The chain has TRBV7-2 and TRBJ1-2; no reliable D call. The CDR3 is 11 residues long. V was pared by 5 bases and J by 7 bases, with 8 bases between. Germline V lookup: CDR1 SGHTA, CDR2 FQGNSA. CDR3 sequence (DNA): TGTGCCAGCAGCGGAGGAATTGGCTACACCTTC. Translated, it gives CASSGGIGYTF.